This T cell receptor (beta chain) came from a study of T cell clones after liver transplantation. Germline V CDR1 and CDR2: MNHEY, SMNVEV (reference sequence). The CDR3 is 16 amino acids. V shed 0 bases, J shed 6 bases, and the junction held 7 bases outside the gene matches. The assay was immunoSEQ multiplex PCR, and TCRdb's table has in-frame clones only and misses some. The profile covers 55,000 to 75,000 clones, with 90% to 95% appearing a single time and 0.8% to 1% taken by the ten largest. This sequence originates from a human patient who received a liver transplant. The T cells may partly be graft donor cells. Source: CD4+ T cells from blood, taken roughly 26 months after liver transplant. The chain recombines TRBV27 with TRBJ2-1; 8 nucleotides agree with TRBD2. This CDR3 is CASSLSPGTRGNEQFF. DNA of the CDR3: TGTGCCAGCAGTTTATCCCCAGGGACTAGGGGCAATGAGCAGTTCTTC.